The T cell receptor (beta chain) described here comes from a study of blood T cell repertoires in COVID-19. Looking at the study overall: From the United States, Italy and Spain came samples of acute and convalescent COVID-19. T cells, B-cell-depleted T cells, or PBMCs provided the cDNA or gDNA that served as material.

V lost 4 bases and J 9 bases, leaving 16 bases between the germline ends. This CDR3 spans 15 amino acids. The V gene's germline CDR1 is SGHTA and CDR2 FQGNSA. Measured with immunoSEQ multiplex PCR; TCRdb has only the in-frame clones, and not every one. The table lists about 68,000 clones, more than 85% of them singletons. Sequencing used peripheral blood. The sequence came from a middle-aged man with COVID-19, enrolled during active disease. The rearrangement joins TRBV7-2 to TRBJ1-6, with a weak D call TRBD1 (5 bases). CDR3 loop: CASSSYGGFGSPLHF. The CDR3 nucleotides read TGTGCCAGCAGCTCGTATGGGGGGTTTGGTTCACCCCTCCACTTT.